This record looks at one T cell receptor (beta chain) sequence and its context. This CDR3 spans 12 amino acids. Trimming removed 8 bases from V and 0 bases from J, with 8 bases in between. Per the germline V gene, CDR1 is LNHNV and CDR2 is YYDKDF (reference sequence). This specimen comes from a study of technical replicates of blood from a handful of donors. Assay: immunoSEQ multiplex PCR; the TCRdb copy retains only in-frame clones and omits some. Of about 82,000 clones detected, over 95% appear once; the ten largest clones hold about 0.36%. This receptor was taken from a human donor in good health. V usage is TRBV15 and J usage is TRBJ2-7; no definite D call. The sequenced material came from T cells isolated from PBMCs. Here the CDR3 reads CATSRNSYEQYF. The CDR3 DNA follows: TGTGCCACCTCCAGGAACTCCTACGAGCAGTACTTC. The entire variable domain, with the rest obtained from reference TRBV15 and TRBJ2-7, is as follows: DAMVIQNPRYQVTQFGKPVTLSCSQTLNHNVMYWYQQKSSQAPKLLFHYYDKDFNNEADTPDNFQSRRPNTSFCFLDIRSPGLGDTAMYLCATSRNSYEQYFGPGTRLTVT.